The next 2 T cell receptor beta chains were all read from a single sample in a study of cytomegalovirus exposure and HLA in healthy donors. PCR primers comprised 60 Vbeta and 13 Jbeta primers. Sequencing used immunoSEQ multiplex PCR; TCRdb keeps in-frame clones, though not all of them. This table holds under 200,000 clones, about 85% found once. Sample: PBMCs. These receptors were collected from a male donor in good health and CMV-seropositive.

This clone was seen just once. J is TRBJ2-3 and V is TRBV29-1; 11 bases map to TRBD2. Germline values: CDR1 SQVTM, CDR2 ANQGSEA. The CDR3 totals 14 residues. The V gene end was trimmed by 7 bases and the J gene end by 4 bases; junction bases not matched to a gene: 7. For the CDR3, the DNA is TGCAGCGGGAGACTAGCGGGACCGGCAGATACGCAGTATTTT. Translating it yields CSGRLAGPADTQYF.

The rearrangement joins TRBV6-4 to TRBJ1-5, with TRBD1 matching over 8 bases. The germline V gene encodes CDR1 MRHNA and CDR2 SNTAGT. V lost 5 bases and J lost 6; bases outside the gene matches: 3. This CDR3 region has 13 residues. CDR3 residues: CASSSDRGQPQHF. Written as DNA, the CDR3 is TGTGCCAGCAGTTCCGACAGGGGTCAGCCCCAGCATTTT.